These 16 T cell receptor beta chains originate from one sample sequenced in a study of human T cells and chemical hapten exposure. Stated time point: patch test 1, 2 weeks after DPC sensitization. Noted treatment: therapeutic diphenylcyclopropenone sensitization with weekly scalp DPC. TCRdb recomputed calls from the RACE reads with MiXCR, one row per CDR3 protein. Of 370,000 or so distinct CDR3 sequences in the sample, roughly 5% are singletons; the top ten hold 2% to 2.5%. This specimen was whole blood, taken in connection with sensitization to the hapten diphenylcyclopropenone (DPC). Source of these receptors: a woman between 45 and 65 years old with alopecia areata. Some clones in this sample may be carry-over from other donors' samples.

This clonotype has a count of ten or more. The rearrangement joins TRBV20-1 to TRBJ1-4; D uncertain. V was cut by 6 bases and J by 3 bases, with 5 bases left in between. CDR3 length equals 11 residues. Per germline, CDR1 DFQATT and CDR2 SNEGSKA (reference sequence). CDR3 loop: CSAESNEKLFF. The CDR3 DNA is TGCAGTGCGGAGTCTAATGAAAAACTGTTTTTT.

This chain joins TRBV27 and TRBJ1-4; the D is unclear. Germline V gene lookup returns CDR1 MNHEY and CDR2 SMNVEV (reference sequence). The CDR3 is made up of 14 amino acids. V was cut by 6 bases and J by 0 bases, with 8 bases left in between. CDR3 loop: CASSRQATNEKLFF. CDR3 coding DNA: TGTGCCAGCAGCCGGCAGGCAACTAATGAAAAACTGTTTTTT.

This clonotype was observed a handful of times. The CDR3 protein is CASSSFLAVSTDTQYF. The CDR3 DNA sequence: TGCGCCAGCAGCAGCTTCCTAGCGGTTAGCACAGATACGCAGTATTTT. The genes are TRBV5-1 and TRBJ2-3; 7 bases agree with TRBD2. With 4 bases clipped from V and 0 bases from J, the junction kept 8 bases outside the gene matches. Germline CDR1 and CDR2: SGHRS and YFSETQ. This CDR3 has 16 amino acids.

This clonotype showed up many times. The rearrangement uses TRBV6-5 and TRBJ2-1; D might be TRBD2 (5 bases). The CDR3 consists of 14 residues. Trimming removed 6 bases at V and 5 bases at J, with 14 bases between. Germline V gives CDR1 MNHEY, CDR2 SVGAGI. CDR3 nucleotides: TGTGCCAGCAGGATCGGGAACGGAAACAATGAGCAGTTCTTC. Amino acid sequence: CASRIGNGNNEQFF.

The table lists this clonotype with a few counts. V is TRBV20-1 and J is TRBJ2-7; 12 nucleotides align to TRBD2. This CDR3 is 15 amino acids long. Germline CDR1 and CDR2: DFQATT and SNEGSKA (reference sequence). Losses at the gene ends were 0 bases for V and 5 bases for J; bases not matched to a gene: 5. The CDR3 DNA reads as TGCAGTGCTAGAGATCAGACTAGCGGGAGAGACGAGCAGTACTTC. Translation gives CSARDQTSGRDEQYF.

The gene calls are TRBV6-2 or TRBV6-3 and TRBJ2-1; 7 positions agree with TRBD2. The V gene's germline CDR1 is MNHEY and CDR2 SVGEGT. Trimming took 4 bases from V and 6 from J; bases not matched to a gene: 3. The CDR3 contains 13 residues. The CDR3 DNA reads as TGTGCCAGCAGTTCGTGGGAGGGCAATGAGCAGTTCTTC. The encoded protein is CASSSWEGNEQFF.

This clonotype showed up many times. The V call is TRBV7-2, the J call TRBJ1-6, with D possibly being TRBD1 (6 bases). Germline V CDR1 and CDR2: SGHTA, FQGNSA. The CDR3 contains 16 residues. The germline V and J ends were trimmed by 5 bases and 15 bases, with 26 bases remaining between them. The CDR3 is CASSPHLGGRSGGLHF. CDR3 DNA sequence: TGTGCCAGCAGCCCGCATCTAGGGGGTCGGAGTGGTGGCCTCCACTTT.

This clonotype has only a few counts. This chain uses TRBV20-1 with TRBJ1-6, with D perhaps matching TRBD1 (6 bases). Per the germline V gene, CDR1 is DFQATT and CDR2 is SNEGSKA (reference sequence). The CDR3 is 16 residues long. Trimming stripped 0 bases from V and 7 bases from J, with 16 bases between. CDR3 sequence (DNA): TGCAGTGCTAGAGAGGGCAGGTCGGGGGCAAATTCACCCCTCCACTTT. This codes for CSAREGRSGANSPLHF.

This clonotype was detected only a few times. The chain joins TRBV7-9 to TRBJ2-5; TRBD2 might be the D (6 bases). Trimming left V 5 bases short and J 0 bases short, with 10 bases between. Germline-derived CDR1 and CDR2 are SEHNR and FQNEAQ (reference sequence). The CDR3 contains 14 residues. The CDR3 DNA follows: TGTGCCAGCAGCCCGGGGGAGTACCAAGAGACCCAGTACTTC. This gives the protein CASSPGEYQETQYF. Based on the CDR3 plus reference TRBV7-9 and TRBJ2-5, the full variable domain is DTGVSQNPRHKITKRGQNVTFRCDPISEHNRLYWYRQTLGQGPEFLTYFQNEAQLEKSRLLSDRFSAERPKGSFSTLEIQRTEQGDSAMYLCASSPGEYQETQYFGPGTRLLVL.

In its sample, this clonotype was seen many times. The rearrangement links TRBV9 to TRBJ2-3, with TRBD2 as a possible D gene (6 bases). In germline, CDR1 is SGDLS, CDR2 YYNGEE. The CDR3 sequence is 15 residues long. Trimming cost V 0 bases and J 4 bases, with 12 bases left between them. The chain's CDR3 is CASSVVASEADTQYF. CDR3 nucleotide sequence: TGTGCCAGCAGCGTAGTGGCTAGCGAAGCAGATACGCAGTATTTT.

V is TRBV5-4 and J is TRBJ2-6; D might be TRBD1 (6 bases). Trimming took off 0 bases at V and 9 bases at J, with 19 bases between the two ends. CDR3 length: 17 amino acids. Per the germline V gene, CDR1 is SGHNT and CDR2 is YYREEE (reference sequence). In DNA form, the CDR3 reads TGTGCCAGCAGCTTGGACAAGGGGGTCTACGGAGACAACGTCCTGACTTTC. It is translated as CASSLDKGVYGDNVLTF.

This clonotype was recorded at least ten times. This rearrangement joins TRBV24-1 to TRBJ2-1; no firm D call. The V gene lost 6 bases and the J gene lost 4 bases, with 12 bases spanning the gap. Germline CDR1 reads KGHDR; CDR2 reads SFDVKD. The CDR3 length is 14 residues. The CDR3 DNA reads TGTGCCACCAGTCTCCCCTCCGGTTACAATGAGCAGTTCTTC. Its translation: CATSLPSGYNEQFF.

The chain carries TRBV6-5 and TRBJ2-7; 11 positions match TRBD1. This CDR3 region has 14 residues. The V gene's germline CDR1 is MNHEY and CDR2 SVGAGI. The ends lost 6 bases at V and 3 bases at J; junction bases unmatched: 4. As DNA, the CDR3 is TGTGCCAGCAGAACCGGGACAGGGGGCTACGAGCAGTACTTC. It is translated as CASRTGTGGYEQYF.

This clonotype came up many times. The rearrangement joins TRBV29-1 to TRBJ1-5; possible D gene TRBD1, 6 bases. Trimming removed 3 bases from V and 0 bases from J, with 15 bases in between. Germline assignment: CDR1 SQVTM and CDR2 ANQGSEA. This CDR3 has 16 amino acids. CDR3 region: CSVDRTEDDSNQPQHF. The CDR3 DNA reads as TGCAGCGTTGATCGGACAGAAGATGATAGCAATCAGCCCCAGCATTTT. Combining the CDR3 with reference TRBV29-1 and TRBJ1-5 gives the whole variable domain SAVISQKPSRDICQRGTSLTIQCQVDSQVTMMFWYRQQPGQSLTLIATANQGSEATYESGFVIDKFPISRPNLTFSTLTVSNMSPEDSSIYLCSVDRTEDDSNQPQHFGDGTRLSIL.

The chain couples TRBV7-2 to TRBJ2-3; TRBD2 agrees at 8 bases. The CDR3 has 16 residues. V shed 3 bases and J 0 bases; nucleotides not matched to a gene: 5. The germline V gene encodes CDR1 SGHTA and CDR2 FQGNSA. Here the CDR3 DNA reads TGTGCCAGCAGCTTTGGGACTAGTACTAGCACAGATACGCAGTATTTT. Residues: CASSFGTSTSTDTQYF. Combining the CDR3 with reference TRBV7-2 and TRBJ2-3 gives the whole variable domain GAGVSQSPSNKVTEKGKDVELRCDPISGHTALYWYRQSLGQGLEFLIYFQGNSAPDKSGLPSDRFSAERTGGSVSTLTIQRTQQEDSAVYLCASSFGTSTSTDTQYFGPGTRLTVL.

This clonotype was counted at least ten times. V usage is TRBV9 and J usage is TRBJ2-7; perhaps TRBD2 as D (6 bases). From germline, CDR1 is SGDLS and CDR2 YYNGEE. V lost 0 bases to trimming and J lost 2 bases, with 21 bases between them. This CDR3 contains 18 residues. The CDR3 protein is CASSVGSTGREITYEQYF. CDR3 DNA: TGTGCCAGCAGCGTAGGCTCGACTGGGCGGGAAATCACCTACGAGCAGTACTTC.